This is a list of T cell receptor beta chains from one sample in a study of T cells after posttransplantation cyclophosphamide. The repertoire was sequenced with immunoSEQ multiplex PCR; TCRdb's copy has only in-frame clones and lacks some. The table includes tens of thousands of clones, around 84% detected once. The sequenced material came from PBMCs. These receptors were collected from a man aged 25-45 years with a blood cancer, CMV-positive, and with a related stem cell donor. The CDR3 runs from the conserved cysteine through the conserved F or W. Each record gives: V gene, CDR3 protein.

v_call: TRBV27
cdr3_aa: CASSFGAGGAGETQYF

v_call: TRBV11-3
cdr3_aa: CASSLESRGPEAFF

v_call: TRBV28
cdr3_aa: CASSFIVGSYEQYF

v_call: TRBV5-4
cdr3_aa: CASSQESGSSYEQYF

v_call: TRBV18
cdr3_aa: CASSPIGTSPYYEQYF

v_call: TRBV4-1
cdr3_aa: CASSQSSGGSYEQYF

v_call: TRBV2
cdr3_aa: CASSDPGSNDEQYF

v_call: TRBV7-2
cdr3_aa: CASSYRQGATEAFF

v_call: TRBV5-4
cdr3_aa: CASSLGPGQGPYEQYF

v_call: TRBV7-2
cdr3_aa: CASGRRTTASYEQYF

v_call: TRBV2
cdr3_aa: CASTSDRGRPEKLFF

v_call: TRBV23-1
cdr3_aa: CASGVGRACETQYF

v_call: TRBV5-6
cdr3_aa: CASSLVLAGFETQYF

v_call: TRBV5-1
cdr3_aa: CASSSRGASGANVLTF

v_call: TRBV6-5
cdr3_aa: CASSYLAGYEQFF

v_call: TRBV2
cdr3_aa: CASSENRGAQPQHF

v_call: TRBV11-1
cdr3_aa: CASSLGRGYTEAFF

v_call: TRBV7-9
cdr3_aa: CASSLARDSGSTYEQYF

v_call: TRBV5-4
cdr3_aa: CASGRREGTDTQYF

v_call: TRBV28
cdr3_aa: CASRGPGTFYGYTF

v_call: TRBV30
cdr3_aa: CAWSLGAGGNTGELFF

v_call: TRBV5-4
cdr3_aa: CASSLGTTRDNEQFF

v_call: TRBV19
cdr3_aa: CASGPGQVTDTQYF

v_call: TRBV28
cdr3_aa: CASRGMYLSSVYQPQHF

v_call: TRBV4-3
cdr3_aa: CASSQDRGSDEQFF

v_call: TRBV4-1
cdr3_aa: CASSLSGSGDTQYF

v_call: TRBV11-3
cdr3_aa: CASSPRQTSSGNTIYF

v_call: TRBV7-2
cdr3_aa: CASSLESVVEGQNIQYF

v_call: TRBV18
cdr3_aa: CASSPRHFPVARESGLVSYNEQFF

v_call: TRBV11-2
cdr3_aa: CASSLESRGSAETQYF

v_call: TRBV7-2
cdr3_aa: CASSQDRNEKLFF

v_call: TRBV27
cdr3_aa: CASSLSQDRSYEQYF

v_call: TRBV7-9
cdr3_aa: CASSPTGTLLSGYTF

v_call: TRBV15
cdr3_aa: CATSREGRGPNTGELFF

v_call: TRBV29-1
cdr3_aa: CSVDRQGANEQFF

v_call: TRBV7-2
cdr3_aa: CASSLAGGVGTQYF

v_call: TRBV28
cdr3_aa: CASSWGLDEKLFF

v_call: TRBV2
cdr3_aa: CATAGGATREQYF